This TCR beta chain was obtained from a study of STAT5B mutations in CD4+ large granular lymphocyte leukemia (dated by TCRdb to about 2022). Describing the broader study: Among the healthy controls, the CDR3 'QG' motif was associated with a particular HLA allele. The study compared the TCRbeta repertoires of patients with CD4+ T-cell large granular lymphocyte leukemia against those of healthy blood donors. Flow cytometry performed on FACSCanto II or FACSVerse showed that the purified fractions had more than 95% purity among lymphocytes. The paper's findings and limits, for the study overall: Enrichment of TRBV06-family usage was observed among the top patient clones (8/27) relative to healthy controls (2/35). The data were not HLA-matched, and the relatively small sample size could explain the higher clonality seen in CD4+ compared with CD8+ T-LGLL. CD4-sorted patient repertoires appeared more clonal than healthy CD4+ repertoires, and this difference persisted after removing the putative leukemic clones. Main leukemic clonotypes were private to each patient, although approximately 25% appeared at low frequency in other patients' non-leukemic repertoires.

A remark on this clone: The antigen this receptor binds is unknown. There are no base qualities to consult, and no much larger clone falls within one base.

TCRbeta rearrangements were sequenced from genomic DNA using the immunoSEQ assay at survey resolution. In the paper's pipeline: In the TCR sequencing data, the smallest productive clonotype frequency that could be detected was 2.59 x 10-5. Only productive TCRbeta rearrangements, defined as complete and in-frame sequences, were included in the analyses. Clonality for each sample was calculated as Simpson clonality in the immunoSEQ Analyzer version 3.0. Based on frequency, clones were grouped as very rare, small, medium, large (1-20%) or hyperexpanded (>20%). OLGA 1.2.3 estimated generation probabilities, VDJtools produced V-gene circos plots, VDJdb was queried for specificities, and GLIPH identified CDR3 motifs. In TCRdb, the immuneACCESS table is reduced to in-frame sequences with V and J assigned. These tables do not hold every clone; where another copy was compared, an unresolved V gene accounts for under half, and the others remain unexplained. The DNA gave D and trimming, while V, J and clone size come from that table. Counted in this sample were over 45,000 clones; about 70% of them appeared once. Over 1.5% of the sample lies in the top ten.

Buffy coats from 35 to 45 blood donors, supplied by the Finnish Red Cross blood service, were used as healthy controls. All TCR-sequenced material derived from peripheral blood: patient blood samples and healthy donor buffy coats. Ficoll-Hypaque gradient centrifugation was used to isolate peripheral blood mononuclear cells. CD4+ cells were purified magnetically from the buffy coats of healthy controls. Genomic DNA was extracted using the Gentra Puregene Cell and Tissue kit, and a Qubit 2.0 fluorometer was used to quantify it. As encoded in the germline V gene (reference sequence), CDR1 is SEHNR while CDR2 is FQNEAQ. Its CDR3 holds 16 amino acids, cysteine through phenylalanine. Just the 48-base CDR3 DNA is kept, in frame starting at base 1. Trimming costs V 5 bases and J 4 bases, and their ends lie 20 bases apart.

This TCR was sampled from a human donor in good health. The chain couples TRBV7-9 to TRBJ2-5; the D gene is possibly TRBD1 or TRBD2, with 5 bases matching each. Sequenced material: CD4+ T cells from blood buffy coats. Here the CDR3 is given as CASSPGPGYGGETQYF. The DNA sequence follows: TGTGCCAGCAGCCCCGGCCCTGGCTATGGGGGAGAGACCCAGTACTTC.